This T cell receptor (beta chain) was obtained from a study of tissue T cells after allogeneic stem cell transplantation. Study outcomes and limitations: Tissue-detected TCR repertoire was only partly captured by blood and spleen T cells.

To note about this clone: Its antigen is currently unknown. These gene names are mouse names. The sequenced fragment ends 1 residue before the CDR3 boundary, so the rest is inferred from the germline J gene.

CDR3 sequences, V/J genes, frequencies and template counts came from survey-depth TCRbeta sequencing. Produced via immunoSEQ multiplex PCR; TCRdb's table is partial and in-frame only. This sample carries about 48,000 clones, over 65% of them seen once, and the ten largest clones take approximately 0.7%. V shed 6 bases and J 4 bases; nucleotides not matched to a gene: 5. CDR3 length: 14 amino acids. CDR1 is LGHDT, CDR2 YNNKQL, per germline (reference sequence). The sequencing sample was made of sorted cells pooled from one or two spleens. This chain connects TRBV4 to TRBJ2-7; 11 bases match TRBD2. This clonotype originated in a pool of C57BL/6 mice in good health. The CDR3 here is CASRKRDWGYEQYF. CDR3 DNA (partial): TGTGCCAGCAGAAAACGGGACTGGGGGTATGAACAGTAC.